A selection of T cell receptor beta chains follows, all from one sample in a study of CD8 T cells in ankylosing spondylitis. Each CDR3 protein is one row after TCRdb ran MiXCR on the 5' RACE reads. The profile covers 200,000 to 300,000 distinct CDR3 sequences, with roughly a quarter appearing a single time and 0.5% to 0.65% taken by the ten largest. Material for sequencing was blood, either unsorted or a sorted T cell fraction (not recorded which). All receptors derive from a male donor with ankylosing spondylitis or in good health (not recorded which). CDR3s include the opening cysteine and the closing phenylalanine or tryptophan. The order of the fields is J gene, D gene, V gene, clone size, CDR3 protein, CDR3 DNA. The D gene is left open where the match is weak. Only some rows state a clone size, as once, few, many or a class for expanded clones.

TRBJ2-7	TRBD1	TRBV20-1	many	CSARDIGQGFQDEQYF	TGCAGTGCTAGAGATATTGGACAGGGTTTCCAGGACGAGCAGTACTTC
TRBJ1-5	.	TRBV20-1	few	CSARVTAGNQPQHF	TGCAGTGCTAGAGTTACGGCGGGTAATCAGCCCCAGCATTTT
TRBJ2-1	.	TRBV7-9	few	CASSLPLATARGEQFF	TGTGCCAGCAGCTTACCGCTAGCCACGGCTCGGGGGGAGCAGTTCTTC
TRBJ2-2	.	TRBV5-1	many	CASSFQGPNTGELFF	TGCGCCAGCAGCTTTCAGGGCCCGAACACCGGGGAGCTGTTTTTT
TRBJ2-3	.	TRBV29-1	few	CSVDGPGGTDTQYF	TGCAGCGTTGATGGTCCAGGGGGCACAGATACGCAGTATTTT
TRBJ1-3	.	TRBV29-1	once	CSVEGTYSGNTIYF	TGCAGCGTTGAAGGGACATACTCTGGAAACACCATATATTTT
TRBJ1-2	.	TRBV5-8	many	CASSSSQRNYGYTF	TGTGCCAGCAGCTCTTCGCAGCGGAACTATGGCTACACCTTC
TRBJ2-2	.	TRBV12-3/TRBV12-4	many	CASRSAPGMNTGELFF	TGTGCCAGCAGAAGCGCACCGGGAATGAACACCGGGGAGCTGTTTTTT
TRBJ2-3	TRBD2	TRBV20-1	many	CSASGVAGGSTDTQYF	TGCAGTGCTAGTGGCGTTGCGGGGGGGAGCACAGATACGCAGTATTTT
TRBJ2-3	.	TRBV20-1	many	CSAQGPGTTDTQYF	TGCAGTGCTCAGGGACCCGGCACCACAGATACGCAGTATTTT
TRBJ2-7	.	TRBV6-5	many	CASRGQSYEQYF	TGTGCCAGCAGAGGACAGTCCTACGAGCAGTACTTC
TRBJ2-1	.	TRBV21-1	.	CASNVDWLYNEQFF	TGTGCCAGCAATGTGGATTGGCTATACAATGAGCAGTTCTTC
TRBJ1-2	TRBD1	TRBV20-1	few	CSAGQGRYGYTF	TGCAGTGCTGGACAGGGGCGCTATGGCTACACCTTC
TRBJ2-3	TRBD2	TRBV11-2	.	CASSSRGTNTDTQYF	TGTGCCAGCAGCTCCCGCGGGACTAACACAGATACGCAGTATTTT
TRBJ2-3	.	TRBV12-3/TRBV12-4	.	CASKPRARSDTQYF	TGTGCCAGCAAGCCTAGGGCTAGATCAGATACGCAGTATTTT
TRBJ2-3	.	TRBV6-1	.	CASRGLATGTDTQYF	TGTGCCAGCAGGGGCCTAGCGACGGGCACAGATACGCAGTATTTT
TRBJ2-3	.	TRBV14	many	CASSQDPGHTSTDTQYF	TGTGCCAGCAGCCAAGATCCGGGACACACTAGCACAGATACGCAGTATTTT
TRBJ2-7	.	TRBV28	.	CASSLLQGEQYF	TGTGCCAGCAGTTTGTTGCAAGGGGAGCAGTACTTC
TRBJ2-3	.	TRBV20-1	.	CSALPAGSDTQYF	TGCAGTGCTCTGCCGGCAGGTTCAGATACGCAGTATTTT
TRBJ1-2	TRBD1	TRBV12-3/TRBV12-4	many	CASSSQGSGGYGYTF	TGTGCCAGCAGTTCACAGGGGTCTGGCGGCTATGGCTACACCTTC
TRBJ2-1	.	TRBV20-1	many	CSAQRGDEQFF	TGCAGTGCTCAAAGGGGTGATGAGCAGTTCTTC
TRBJ1-2	TRBD1	TRBV6-1	.	CASSGRDRAYGYTF	TGTGCCAGCAGTGGCCGGGACAGGGCCTATGGCTACACCTTC
TRBJ1-5	TRBD1	TRBV20-1	many	CSALTGGSKSNQPQHF	TGCAGTGCGCTAACAGGGGGGAGTAAAAGCAATCAGCCCCAGCATTTT
TRBJ2-5	.	TRBV18	.	CASSPRSGGETQYF	TGTGCCAGCTCACCAAGATCCGGGGGAGAGACCCAGTACTTC
TRBJ2-2	.	TRBV5-1	many	CASSLYLPGELFF	TGCGCCAGCAGCTTGTATCTCCCCGGGGAGCTGTTTTTT
TRBJ2-2	.	TRBV5-1	many	CASSPGGGPSLPGELFF	TGCGCCAGCAGCCCGGGGGGCGGGCCATCCCTCCCGGGGGAGCTGTTTTTT
TRBJ2-7	TRBD2	TRBV6-1	.	CASSGRGGALSYEQYF	TGTGCCAGCAGTGGACGGGGGGGGGCTCTCTCCTACGAGCAGTACTTC
TRBJ2-5	.	TRBV6-5	many	CASSSPFDRAQYF	TGTGCCAGCAGTTCCCCCTTTGACCGGGCCCAGTACTTC
TRBJ1-5	.	TRBV20-1	.	CSARDPQGLNQPQHF	TGCAGTGCTAGAGACCCCCAGGGCCTCAATCAGCCCCAGCATTTT